This T cell receptor beta chain was sequenced in a study of shared clonotypes between healthy human individuals. CD4+ cell separation produced CD45RA+ naive and CD45RA-negative memory subsets. Assay used: immunoSEQ multiplex PCR; TCRdb lists only in-frame clones, some missing. The table lists hundreds of thousands of clones, around 74% of them singletons. The sequence was collected from a man aged 30-40 years in good health. The sequencing sample was made of memory CD4+ T cells sorted from blood. Subset of the sample: CD45RA-negative fraction.

The CDR3 loop is CAWMARLNYGYTF. CDR3 nucleotides: TGTGCCTGGATGGCCAGATTAAACTATGGCTACACCTTC. The chain has TRBV30 and TRBJ1-2, with D hard to call. CDR1 GTSNPN and CDR2 SVGIG come from the germline V gene (reference sequence). The CDR3 spans 13 residues. Trimming stripped 4 bases from V and 2 bases from J, with 11 bases between.